This TCR beta chain was sequenced in a study of T cells in Graves' hyperthyroidism and ophthalmopathy. This clonotype was picked up many times. Amplification of TCR beta CDR3 regions was performed using RNA transcripts as template. Researchers ran a first-round RT-PCR on the TCR CDR3 using the HTBI primer set. TCRdb re-derived calls from the multiplex PCR reads in MiXCR, one entry per CDR3 protein. The data show more than 300,000 distinct CDR3 sequences, about 15% seen once. Sequencing was done on a sample of blood. This TCR derives from a woman aged 60-75 years with Graves' hyperthyroidism.

As DNA, the CDR3 is TGTGCTAGTGGTCAAACAGGGGGCGGCTATGGCTACACCTTC. As protein: CASGQTGGGYGYTF. This chain uses TRBV12-5 with TRBJ1-2; 9 bases are a match to TRBD1. The J segment lost 4 bases and the V segment lost 5 bases, leaving 5 bases of the junction unmatched. The CDR3 runs 14 residues. Looked up from germline, CDR1 is LGHNT and CDR2 is FRNRAP.